This T cell receptor beta chain was sequenced for a study of blood T cell repertoires in COVID-19. Study information: Sources were T cells, B-cell-depleted T cells, or PBMCs; the material itself was cDNA or gDNA.

The CDR3 spans 15 residues. V gave up 5 bases and J gave up 4 bases, with 17 bases separating them. CDR1 is SGHTA, CDR2 FQGNSA, per germline. Enrollment of patients from Seattle took place during active infection, with longitudinal follow-up. Source study methods: Reference gene primer amplification yielded estimated nucleated cell counts. Data came from immunoSEQ multiplex PCR; TCRdb stores just in-frame clones and leaves some out. V and J calls and clone size come straight from that table; D and trimming were deduced from the DNA. The sample includes under 400,000 clones, about 89% seen only once; the top ten take about 10%.

The origin of this receptor is a woman in her twenties or thirties with COVID-19, enrolled during active disease. The chain has TRBV7-2 and TRBJ1-2; possible D gene TRBD1, 6 bases. The sequencing input was peripheral blood. The CDR3: CASSPDSGTLYGYTF. The CDR3 region has the DNA TGTGCCAGCAGCCCGGACTCCGGGACACTCTATGGCTACACCTTC.